This T cell receptor (beta chain) came from a study of T cell repertoires in cytomegalovirus infection. On the study more broadly: Recently identified HLA-C-restricted and well-studied HLA-B-restricted CMV epitopes were used. Matching HLA type, along with CMV infection, was indicated by public TCR beta signatures.

General study findings and limits: CMV carriers with the relevant HLA were identified by cumulative public TCR beta family frequency.

Via MiXCR, TCRdb re-called the reads, giving one row per CDR3 protein. Among 200,000 to 250,000 distinct CDR3 sequences listed, 35% to 40% were seen once. The table lists this clonotype with a few counts. Antigen specificity is unknown. CDR1 and CDR2 (germline): SEHNR, FQNEAQ (reference sequence). The CDR3 has 15 residues. V shed 5 bases and J 7 bases; nucleotides not matched to a gene: 8. This rearrangement joins TRBV7-9 to TRBJ2-4, with 10 bases aligning to TRBD2. The source material was CD8+ T cells from cultured PBMCs, sampled from culture after CMV antigen stimulation. The TCR sequence derives from a human donor in good health (CMV status not recorded). Some clones in this sample may be carry-over from other donors' samples. The CDR3 region is CASSPVEGLANIQYF. CDR3 DNA sequence: TGTGCCAGCAGCCCGGTCGAGGGACTAGCGAACATTCAGTACTTC.